This record concerns one TCR beta chain sequence. The entry originates in a study of blood T cell repertoires in COVID-19. Study in general: Donors in the United States, Italy and Spain gave samples during acute or convalescent COVID-19.

In the authors' methods: Reference gene primers were amplified, and this amplification served to estimate nucleated cell counts. Assay used: immunoSEQ multiplex PCR; TCRdb lists only in-frame clones, some missing. V, J and clone size are those of that table, while D and trimming were read from the DNA. The sample has about 490,000 clones, 80% to 90% seen once; the top ten hold 3.2%. This CDR3 spans 14 amino acids. Germline CDR1 reads SGHNT; CDR2 reads YYREEE (reference sequence). Deletions cut 5 bases from V and 4 bases from J, with 15 bases between. This TCR derives from a human donor in a cohort sampled during active COVID-19. J is TRBJ1-2 and V is TRBV5-4, with D possibly TRBD1 on 6 matching bases. The sequenced material came from peripheral blood. Written as DNA, the CDR3 is TGTGCCAGCAGTCAACAGGGCCAACGCTATGGCTACACCTTC. Amino acids: CASSQQGQRYGYTF.